Each of the 14 T cell receptor beta chains below was sequenced from the same sample in a study of blood T cell repertoires in COVID-19. TCRdb's copy holds only in-frame clones and misses some; the assay was immunoSEQ multiplex PCR. This sample has about 150,000 clones, with more than 80% found just once. The sample was peripheral blood. The source is a human donor with acute or convalescent COVID-19. The donor label of this sample is uncertain.

The chain uses TRBV29-1 and TRBJ1-1; no reliable D call. Germline-derived CDR1 and CDR2 are SQVTM and ANQGSEA. V was clipped by 7 bases and J by 0 bases, with 15 bases between them. This CDR3 is built from 14 residues. The CDR3: CSAASGIMNTEAFF. The CDR3 DNA reads as TGCAGCGCTGCCTCCGGGATCATGAACACTGAAGCTTTCTTT.

The gene calls are TRBV6-5 and TRBJ2-5; TRBD2 aligns across 8 bases. The CDR3 totals 14 residues. V lost 8 bases and J lost 5; bases outside the gene matches: 10. Germline CDR1 is MNHEY and CDR2 is SVGAGI. This CDR3 reads CASPGGGGEETQYF. The CDR3 bases are TGTGCCAGCCCGGGGGGGGGAGGAGAGGAGACCCAGTACTTC.

This sequence joins TRBV29-1 and TRBJ2-4; 12 bases fit TRBD1. This CDR3 has 14 amino acids. The junction had 5 bases not matched to a gene; V was cut back by 5 bases and J by 6 bases. The germline V gene has CDR1 SQVTM and CDR2 ANQGSEA. Here the CDR3 DNA reads TGCAGCGTTCTCGGGACAGGGGGCGCAAACATTCAGTACTTC. Translation: CSVLGTGGANIQYF.

The chain uses TRBV7-2 and TRBJ2-1, with 7 bases lining up with TRBD2. The CDR3 extends over 14 amino acids. Per germline, CDR1 SGHTA and CDR2 FQGNSA. The J segment lost 9 bases and the V segment lost 5 bases, leaving 10 bases of the junction unmatched. The CDR3 coding sequence is TGTGCCAGCAGCACTTTAGCGGGTATGAGTGAGCAGTTCTTC. Translated, it gives CASSTLAGMSEQFF.

This clone was seen more than once but under ten times. The chain uses TRBV4-2 and TRBJ2-6; D is ambiguous. The CDR3 is made up of 15 amino acids. Germline assignment: CDR1 LGHNA and CDR2 YNFKEQ. Trimming stripped 4 bases from V and 0 bases from J, with 7 bases between. The CDR3 sequence: CASSPVLSGANVLTF. The CDR3 DNA follows: TGTGCCAGCAGCCCAGTCCTCTCTGGGGCCAACGTCCTGACTTTC.

This chain joins TRBV7-8 and TRBJ1-5, with 12 bases that match TRBD1. Germline V CDR1 and CDR2: SGHVS, FQNEAQ. The CDR3 is made up of 15 amino acids. V shed 3 bases and J 7 bases; nucleotides not matched to a gene: 4. The CDR3 DNA is TGTGCCAGCAGCTTGCGGGACAGGGGGCGGCAGCCCCAGCATTTT. It encodes CASSLRDRGRQPQHF.

The chain joins TRBV13 to TRBJ2-1; tentatively, D is TRBD2 (5 bases). Trimming took off 5 bases at V and 3 bases at J, with 17 bases between the two ends. Germline V lookup: CDR1 PRHDT, CDR2 FYEKMQ (reference sequence). CDR3 size: 16 residues. CDR3 in DNA: TGTGCCAGCAGCCCCGGACTCCTAACCAACTACAATGAGCAGTTCTTC. This gives the protein CASSPGLLTNYNEQFF.

The J gene is TRBJ1-2, the V gene TRBV12-3 or TRBV12-4, with D tentatively TRBD1 (5 bases). This CDR3 is built from 12 residues. V was trimmed by 4 bases and J by 7 bases, leaving 10 bases between them. The CDR3 region is CASSSRVGGYTF. As DNA, the CDR3 is TGTGCCAGCAGTTCCAGGGTAGGTGGCTACACCTTC.

This clone appeared a few times. V usage is TRBV24-1 and J usage is TRBJ1-5, with TRBD1 as a possible D gene (6 bases). The CDR3 loop spans 14 amino acids. Germline assignment: CDR1 KGHDR and CDR2 SFDVKD. Trimming took 9 bases from V and 1 from J, leaving 12 bases between them. CDR3 amino acids: CATHPGTSNQPQHF. The CDR3 DNA reads as TGTGCCACCCACCCGGGGACAAGCAATCAGCCCCAGCATTTT.

This clone was recorded only once. The chain uses TRBV15 and TRBJ2-2, with TRBD2 matching over 11 bases. Germline V gene lookup returns CDR1 LNHNV and CDR2 YYDKDF (reference sequence). The V segment lost 5 bases and the J segment 4 bases; nucleotides outside the gene matches: 6. This CDR3 has 16 amino acids. The CDR3 region is CATSLLAGGRTGELFF. DNA for the CDR3: TGTGCCACCAGCCTCTTAGCGGGGGGGCGCACCGGGGAGCTGTTTTTT.

The chain is built from TRBV7-9 and TRBJ1-1; a possible D gene is TRBD1 (5 bases). CDR3 size: 13 residues. The V end lost 4 bases, the J end lost 4 bases, and 10 bases lay between the germline ends. Germline CDR1 is SEHNR and CDR2 is FQNEAQ (reference sequence). CDR3 nucleotide sequence: TGTGCCAGCAGCTCCTGGGGGGTCACTGAAGCTTTCTTT. This gives the protein CASSSWGVTEAFF.

The V gene is TRBV30, the J gene TRBJ1-6; 11 bases are shared with TRBD1. Germline V gives CDR1 GTSNPN, CDR2 SVGIG (reference sequence). V was pared by 3 bases and J by 8 bases, with 6 bases of the junction left unmatched. The CDR3 length is 15 residues. CDR3 sequence (DNA): TGTGCCTGGAGCCCCGGACAGGGGGCTTATTCACCCCTCCACTTT. This sequence encodes CAWSPGQGAYSPLHF.

The chain carries TRBV28 and TRBJ1-6; D not resolved. The length of the CDR3 is 16 residues. The ends were cut back, 5 bases at V and 5 bases at J, with 16 bases in the middle. CDR1 and CDR2 from the germline V gene are MDHEN and SYDVKM. CDR3 in amino acids: CASSLRTGGDNSPLHF. The CDR3 region has the DNA TGTGCCAGCAGTCTCAGGACGGGAGGAGATAATTCACCCCTCCACTTT. Supplemented by reference TRBV28 and TRBJ1-6, the full variable domain reads DVKVTQSSRYLVKRTGEKVFLECVQDMDHENMFWYRQDPGLGLRLIYFSYDVKMKEKGDIPEGYSVSREKKERFSLILESASTNQTSMYLCASSLRTGGDNSPLHFGNGTRLTVT.

This clone was seen a single time. The chain joins TRBV4-2 to TRBJ2-1, with 10 bases that match TRBD1. This CDR3 contains 16 residues. V gave up 4 bases and J gave up 4 bases; unmatched junction bases: 7. CDR1 and CDR2 from the germline V gene are LGHNA and YNFKEQ. CDR3 nucleotide sequence: TGTGCCAGCAGCCGATTGACAGGGGGCGCTTACAATGAGCAGTTCTTC. Its protein product is CASSRLTGGAYNEQFF.